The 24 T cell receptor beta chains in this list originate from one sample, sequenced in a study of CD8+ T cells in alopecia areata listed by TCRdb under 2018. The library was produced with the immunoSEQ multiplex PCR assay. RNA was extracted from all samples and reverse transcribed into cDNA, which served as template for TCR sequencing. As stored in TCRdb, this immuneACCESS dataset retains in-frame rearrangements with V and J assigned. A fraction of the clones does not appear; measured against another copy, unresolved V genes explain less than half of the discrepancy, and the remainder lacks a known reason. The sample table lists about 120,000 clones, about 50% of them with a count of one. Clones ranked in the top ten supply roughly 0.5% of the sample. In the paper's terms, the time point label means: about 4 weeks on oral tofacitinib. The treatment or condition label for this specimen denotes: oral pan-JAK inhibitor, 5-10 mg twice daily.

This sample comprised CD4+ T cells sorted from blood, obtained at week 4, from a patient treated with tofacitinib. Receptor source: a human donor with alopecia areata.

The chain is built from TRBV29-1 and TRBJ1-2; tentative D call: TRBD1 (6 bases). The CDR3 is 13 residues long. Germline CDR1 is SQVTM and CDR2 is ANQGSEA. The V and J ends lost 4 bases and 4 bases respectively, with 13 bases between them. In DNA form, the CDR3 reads TGCAGCGTTGCGGACAGTGGGATCTATGGCTACACCTTC. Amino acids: CSVADSGIYGYTF.

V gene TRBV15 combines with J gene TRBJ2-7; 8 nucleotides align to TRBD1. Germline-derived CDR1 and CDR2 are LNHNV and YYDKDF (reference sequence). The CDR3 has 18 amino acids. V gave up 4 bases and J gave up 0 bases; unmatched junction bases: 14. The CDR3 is CATSTRGVWTGLSYEQYF. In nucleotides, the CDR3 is TGTGCCACCAGCACCCGAGGGGTTTGGACAGGGCTCTCCTACGAGCAGTACTTC.

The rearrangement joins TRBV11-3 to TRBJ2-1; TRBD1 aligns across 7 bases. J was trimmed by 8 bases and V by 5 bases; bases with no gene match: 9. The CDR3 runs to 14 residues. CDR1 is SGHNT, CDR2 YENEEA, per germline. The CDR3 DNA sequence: TGTGCCAGCAGCCGAGGGACAGTTCGCGATGAGCAGTTCTTC. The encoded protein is CASSRGTVRDEQFF. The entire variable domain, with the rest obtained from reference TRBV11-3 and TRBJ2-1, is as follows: EAGVVQSPRYKIIEKKQPVAFWCNPISGHNTLYWYLQNLGQGPELLIRYENEEAVDDSQLPKDRFSAERLKGVDSTLKIQPAELGDSAVYLCASSRGTVRDEQFFGPGTRLTVL.

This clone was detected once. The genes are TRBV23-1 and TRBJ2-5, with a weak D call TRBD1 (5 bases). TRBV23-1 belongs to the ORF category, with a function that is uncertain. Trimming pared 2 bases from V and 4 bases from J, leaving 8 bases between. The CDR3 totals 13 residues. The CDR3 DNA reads TGCGCCAGCAGTCAACCAGGGTCAGAGACCCAGTACTTC. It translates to CASSQPGSETQYF.

CDR3 DNA sequence: TGTGCCATTCAGGGACGGGATGGCTACACCTTC. Translation gives CAIQGRDGYTF. The genes are TRBV11-2 and TRBJ1-2; possibly TRBD1 for D (5 bases). Deletions cut 10 bases from V and 6 bases from J, with 12 bases between. This CDR3 is 11 amino acids long. Germline V gene sequence: CDR1 SGHAT, CDR2 FQNNGV.

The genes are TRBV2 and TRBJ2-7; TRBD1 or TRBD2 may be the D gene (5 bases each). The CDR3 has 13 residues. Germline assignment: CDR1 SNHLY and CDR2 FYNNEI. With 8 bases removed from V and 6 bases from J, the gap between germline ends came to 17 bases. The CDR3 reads CASARDLGGEQYF. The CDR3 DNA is TGTGCCAGCGCGAGGGACCTGGGTGGCGAGCAGTACTTC.

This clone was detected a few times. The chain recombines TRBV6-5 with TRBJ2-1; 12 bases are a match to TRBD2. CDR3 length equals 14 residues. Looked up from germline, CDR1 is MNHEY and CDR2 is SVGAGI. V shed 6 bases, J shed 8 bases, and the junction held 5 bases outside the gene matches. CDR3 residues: CASRRLAGVDEQFF. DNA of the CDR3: TGTGCCAGCAGACGACTAGCGGGAGTTGATGAGCAGTTCTTC.

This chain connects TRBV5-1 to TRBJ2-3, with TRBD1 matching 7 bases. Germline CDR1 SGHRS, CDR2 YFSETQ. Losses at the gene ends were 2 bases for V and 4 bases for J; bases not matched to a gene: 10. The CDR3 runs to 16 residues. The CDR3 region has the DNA TGCGCCAGCAGCTTCCGGACAGGCCCAGCGCCAGATACGCAGTATTTT. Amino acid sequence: CASSFRTGPAPDTQYF.

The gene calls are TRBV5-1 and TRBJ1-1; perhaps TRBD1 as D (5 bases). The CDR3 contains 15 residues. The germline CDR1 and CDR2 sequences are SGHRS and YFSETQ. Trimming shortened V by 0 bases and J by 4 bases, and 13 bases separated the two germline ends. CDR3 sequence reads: CASSLAVGAGTEAFF. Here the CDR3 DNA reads TGCGCCAGCAGCTTGGCGGTAGGGGCGGGCACTGAAGCTTTCTTT.

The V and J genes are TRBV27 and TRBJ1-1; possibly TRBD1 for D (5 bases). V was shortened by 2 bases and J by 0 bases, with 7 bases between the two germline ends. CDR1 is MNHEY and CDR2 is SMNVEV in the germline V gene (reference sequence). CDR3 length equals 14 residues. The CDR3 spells CASSLHRMNTEAFF. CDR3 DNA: TGTGCCAGCAGTTTACACAGGATGAACACTGAAGCTTTCTTT.

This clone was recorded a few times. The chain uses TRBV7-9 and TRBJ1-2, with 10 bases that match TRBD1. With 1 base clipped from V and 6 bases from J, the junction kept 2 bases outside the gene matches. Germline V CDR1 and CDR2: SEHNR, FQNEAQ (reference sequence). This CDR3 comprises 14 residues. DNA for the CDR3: TGTGCCAGCAGCTTAGAGACAGGGGGCAATGGCTACACCTTC. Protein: CASSLETGGNGYTF. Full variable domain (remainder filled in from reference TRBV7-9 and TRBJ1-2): DTGVSQNPRHKITKRGQNVTFRCDPISEHNRLYWYRQTLGQGPEFLTYFQNEAQLEKSRLLSDRFSAERPKGSFSTLEIQRTEQGDSAMYLCASSLETGGNGYTFGSGTRLTVV.

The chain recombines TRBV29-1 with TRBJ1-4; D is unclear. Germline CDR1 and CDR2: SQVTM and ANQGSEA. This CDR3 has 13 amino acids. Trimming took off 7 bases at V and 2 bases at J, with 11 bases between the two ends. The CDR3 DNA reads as TGCAGCGCAGAGTCGGCGACTAATGAAAAACTGTTTTTT. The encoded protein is CSAESATNEKLFF.

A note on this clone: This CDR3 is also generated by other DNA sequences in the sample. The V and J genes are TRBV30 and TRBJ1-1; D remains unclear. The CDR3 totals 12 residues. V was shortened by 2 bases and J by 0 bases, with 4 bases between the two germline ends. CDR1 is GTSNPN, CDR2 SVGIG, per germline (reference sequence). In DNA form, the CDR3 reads TGTGCCTGGAGTCTAATGAACACTGAAGCTTTCTTT. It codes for CAWSLMNTEAFF.

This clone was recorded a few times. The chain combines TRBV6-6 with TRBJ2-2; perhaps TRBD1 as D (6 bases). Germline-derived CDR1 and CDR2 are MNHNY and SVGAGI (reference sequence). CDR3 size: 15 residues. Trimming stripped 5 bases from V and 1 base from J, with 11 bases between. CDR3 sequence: CASSPRTVNTGELFF. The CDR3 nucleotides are TGTGCCAGCAGTCCCCGGACAGTGAACACCGGGGAGCTGTTTTTT.

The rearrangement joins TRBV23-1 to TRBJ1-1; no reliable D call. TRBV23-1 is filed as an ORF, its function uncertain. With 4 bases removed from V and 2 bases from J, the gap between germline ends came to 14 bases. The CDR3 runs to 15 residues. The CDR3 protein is CASSPAPGLNTEAFF. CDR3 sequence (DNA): TGCGCCAGCAGTCCCGCTCCGGGCCTTAACACTGAAGCTTTCTTT.

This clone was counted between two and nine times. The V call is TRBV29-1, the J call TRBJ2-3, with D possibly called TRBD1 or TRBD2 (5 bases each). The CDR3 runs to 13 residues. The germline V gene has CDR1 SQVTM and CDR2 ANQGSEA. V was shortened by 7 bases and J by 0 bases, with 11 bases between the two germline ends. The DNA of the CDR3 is TGCAGCGCCGCCCGGGGCAGCACAGATACGCAGTATTTT. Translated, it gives CSAARGSTDTQYF.

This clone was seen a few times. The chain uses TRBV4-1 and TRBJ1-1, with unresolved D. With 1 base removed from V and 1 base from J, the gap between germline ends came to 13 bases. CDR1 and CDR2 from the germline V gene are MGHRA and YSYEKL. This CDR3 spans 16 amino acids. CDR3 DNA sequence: TGCGCCAGCAGCCAAGGTTTTGGGCAAACGAACACTGAAGCTTTCTTT. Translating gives CASSQGFGQTNTEAFF.

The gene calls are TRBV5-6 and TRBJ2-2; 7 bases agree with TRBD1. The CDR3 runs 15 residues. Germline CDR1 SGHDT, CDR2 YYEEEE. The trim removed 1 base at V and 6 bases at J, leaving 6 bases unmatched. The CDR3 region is CASSLTGEGPGELFF. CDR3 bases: TGTGCCAGCAGCTTGACAGGGGAAGGTCCCGGGGAGCTGTTTTTT. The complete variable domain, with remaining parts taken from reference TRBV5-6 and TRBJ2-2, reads DAGVTQSPTHLIKTRGQQVTLRCSPKSGHDTVSWYQQALGQGPQFIFQYYEEEERQRGNFPDRFSGHQFPNYSSELNVNALLLGDSALYLCASSLTGEGPGELFFGEGSRLTVL.

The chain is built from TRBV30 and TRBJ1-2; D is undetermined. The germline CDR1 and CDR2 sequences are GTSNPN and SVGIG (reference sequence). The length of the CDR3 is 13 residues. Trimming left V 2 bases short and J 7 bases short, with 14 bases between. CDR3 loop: CAWSRSDRGGYTF. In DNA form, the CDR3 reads TGTGCCTGGAGTCGGTCGGATCGGGGTGGCTACACCTTC.

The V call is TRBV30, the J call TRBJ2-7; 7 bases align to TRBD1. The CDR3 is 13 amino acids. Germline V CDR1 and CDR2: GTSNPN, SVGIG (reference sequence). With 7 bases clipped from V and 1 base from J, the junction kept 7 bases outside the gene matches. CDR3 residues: CAYLRQGSYEQYF. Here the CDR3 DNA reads TGTGCCTACCTTCGACAGGGATCCTACGAGCAGTACTTC.

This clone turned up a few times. The DNA for the CDR3 is TGTGCCAGCAGCGGGAGCCCGGATTCACCCCTCCACTTT. Its protein is CASSGSPDSPLHF. The rearrangement links TRBV9 to TRBJ1-6; D unclear. V was pared by 3 bases and J by 8 bases, with 9 bases between. The CDR3 covers 13 residues. In germline, CDR1 is SGDLS, CDR2 YYNGEE.

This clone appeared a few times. CDR3 DNA: TGCGCCAGCAGCCAAGGCAGGGAGAACACTGAAGCTTTCTTT. Its translation: CASSQGRENTEAFF. The rearrangement joins TRBV4-1 to TRBJ1-1; D may be TRBD1 (5 bases). CDR3 length: 14 amino acids. Germline CDR1 and CDR2: MGHRA and YSYEKL. V lost 1 base, J lost 1 base, and 7 bases lay in between.

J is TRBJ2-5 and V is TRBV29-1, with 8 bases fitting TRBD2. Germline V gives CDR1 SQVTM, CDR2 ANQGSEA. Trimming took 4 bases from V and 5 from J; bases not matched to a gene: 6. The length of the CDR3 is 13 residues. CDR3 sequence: CSVVRGEGETQYF. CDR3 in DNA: TGCAGCGTTGTGCGGGGGGAGGGCGAGACCCAGTACTTC. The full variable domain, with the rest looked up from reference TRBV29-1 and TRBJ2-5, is SAVISQKPSRDICQRGTSLTIQCQVDSQVTMMFWYRQQPGQSLTLIATANQGSEATYESGFVIDKFPISRPNLTFSTLTVSNMSPEDSSIYLCSVVRGEGETQYFGPGTRLLVL.

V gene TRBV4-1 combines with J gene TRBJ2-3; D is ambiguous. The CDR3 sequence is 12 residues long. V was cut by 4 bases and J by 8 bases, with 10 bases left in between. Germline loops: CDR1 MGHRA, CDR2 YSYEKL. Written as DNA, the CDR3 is TGCGCCAGCAGCCCTCAACGTAGTACGCAGTATTTT. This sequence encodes CASSPQRSTQYF.